The sequence of this T cell receptor beta chain was determined in a study of graft-versus-host responses after intestinal transplantation. Libraries were prepared by immunoSEQ multiplex PCR; TCRdb keeps only in-frame clonotypes and omits some of them. The sample lists 13,000 to 15,000 clones, more than 30% occurring once. Trimming took 7 bases from V and 0 from J; bases not matched to a gene: 1. Germline-derived CDR1 and CDR2 are SGHNT and YYREEE (reference sequence). The CDR3 spans 13 residues. Co-plated with 200,000 CFSE-labeled responder cells were 200,000 irradiated, violet-dye-labeled stimulator cells.

The sequences come from alloreactive CD8+ T cells from a mixed lymphocyte reaction culture, collected before intestinal transplant. Subset: CFSE-low proliferating T cells sorted from approximately six-day pre-transplant mixed lymphocyte reaction (GvH or HvG direction). The chain has TRBV5-4 and TRBJ2-1, with 7 bases aligning to TRBD1. This receptor was obtained from a human patient who received an intestinal transplant. CDR3 bases: TGTGCCAGCCGGGACAGCTCCTACAATGAGCAGTTCTTC. This gives the protein CASRDSSYNEQFF.